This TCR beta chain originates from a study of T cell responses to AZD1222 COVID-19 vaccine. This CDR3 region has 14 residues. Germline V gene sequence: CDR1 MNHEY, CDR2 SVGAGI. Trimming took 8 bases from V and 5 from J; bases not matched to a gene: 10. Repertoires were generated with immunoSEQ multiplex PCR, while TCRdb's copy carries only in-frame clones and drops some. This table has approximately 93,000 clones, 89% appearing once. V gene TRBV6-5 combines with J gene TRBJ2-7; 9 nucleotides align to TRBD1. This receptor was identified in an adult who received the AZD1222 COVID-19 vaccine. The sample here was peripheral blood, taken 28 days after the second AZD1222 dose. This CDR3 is CASASTGTGNEQYF. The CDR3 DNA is TGTGCCAGCGCCTCAACCGGGACAGGGAACGAGCAGTACTTC.